This T cell receptor (beta chain) was identified in a study of graft-versus-host responses after intestinal transplantation. On the study more broadly: Every one of the recipients received anti-thymocyte globulin induction and afterwards took tacrolimus and steroids for around 3 years.

Libraries were prepared by immunoSEQ multiplex PCR; TCRdb keeps only in-frame clonotypes and omits some of them. Here the sample spans about 70,000 clones, 90% being singletons. With regard to this clone: The antigen remains undetermined.

Study-wide results and limits: The recipient marrow held GvH clones, and some of them showed up first in ileum or blood.

Trimming at V came to 7 bases and at J to 4 bases, leaving 9 bases not matched to a gene. This CDR3 is 13 amino acids long. Germline CDR1 reads SQVTM; CDR2 reads ANQGSEA. This clonotype originated in a human donor who received an intestinal transplant. V is TRBV29-1 and J is TRBJ1-1; 7 positions agree with TRBD1. Specimen: unstimulated CD8+ T cells sorted from spleen or lymph node cells, collected before intestinal transplant. The CDR3 loop reads CSGLRGVGTEAFF. The CDR3 DNA sequence: TGCAGCGGCCTCAGGGGGGTGGGCACTGAAGCTTTCTTT.